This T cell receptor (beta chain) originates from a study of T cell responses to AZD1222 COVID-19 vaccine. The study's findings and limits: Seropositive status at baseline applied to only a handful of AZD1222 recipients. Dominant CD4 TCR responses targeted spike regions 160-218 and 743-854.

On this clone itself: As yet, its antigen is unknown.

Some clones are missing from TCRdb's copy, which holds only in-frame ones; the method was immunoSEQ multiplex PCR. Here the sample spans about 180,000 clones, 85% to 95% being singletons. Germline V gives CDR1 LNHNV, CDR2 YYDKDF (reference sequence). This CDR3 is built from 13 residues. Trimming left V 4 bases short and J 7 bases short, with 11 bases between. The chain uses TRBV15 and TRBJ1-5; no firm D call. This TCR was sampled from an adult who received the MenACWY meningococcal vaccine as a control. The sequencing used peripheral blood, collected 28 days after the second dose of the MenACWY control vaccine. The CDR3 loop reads CATSTITRQPQHF. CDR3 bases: TGTGCCACCAGCACTATTACAAGGCAGCCCCAGCATTTT.